Presented here are 23 T cell receptor beta chains from one specimen sequenced in a study of T cell responses to AZD1222 COVID-19 vaccine. TCRdb's copy holds only in-frame clones and misses some; the assay was immunoSEQ multiplex PCR. The sample lists some 150,000 clones, approximately 90% occurring once. This specimen was peripheral blood, taken after recovery from COVID-19. Receptor source: an adult who had recovered from COVID-19.

V is TRBV27 and J is TRBJ1-1; possibly TRBD1 for D (6 bases). This CDR3 spans 13 amino acids. Germline CDR1 and CDR2: MNHEY and SMNVEV (reference sequence). V was shortened by 4 bases and J by 3 bases, with 9 bases between the two germline ends. For the CDR3, the DNA is TGTGCCAGCAGTTACCAGGGGTACACTGAAGCTTTCTTT. Translated: CASSYQGYTEAFF.

The rearrangement joins TRBV18 to TRBJ1-3; no clear D. Per germline, CDR1 KGHSH and CDR2 LQKENI. V lost 0 bases and J lost 0, with 9 bases in between. There are 16 residues in the CDR3. The CDR3 DNA follows: TGTGCCAGCTCACCACCAGGGAGTGTCTCTGGAAACACCATATATTTT. Its protein is CASSPPGSVSGNTIYF.

The chain employs TRBV5-1 and TRBJ1-3; D is unresolved. V lost 7 bases and J lost 8, with 16 bases in between. Per the germline V gene, CDR1 is SGHRS and CDR2 is YFSETQ. The CDR3 runs to 13 residues. Here the CDR3 reads CASREVISDTIYF. CDR3 in DNA: TGCGCCAGCCGCGAGGTCATCTCGGACACCATATATTTT. The full variable domain, rest sourced from reference TRBV5-1 and TRBJ1-3, is KAGVTQTPRYLIKTRGQQVTLSCSPISGHRSVSWYQQTPGQGLQFLFEYFSETQRNKGNFPGRFSGRQFSNSRSEMNVSTLELGDSALYLCASREVISDTIYFGEGSWLTVV.

Only a few counts were recorded for this clone. The rearrangement joins TRBV25-1 to TRBJ2-5, with D perhaps assigned TRBD1 or TRBD2 (5 bases each). V dropped 5 bases and J dropped 2 bases, with 24 bases sitting between them. The CDR3 loop spans 18 amino acids. Germline-derived CDR1 and CDR2 are MGHDK and SYGVNS. CDR3 sequence: CASSLTGAEGRLQETQYF. In DNA form, the CDR3 reads TGTGCCAGCAGTCTAACGGGCGCAGAGGGACGGTTACAAGAGACCCAGTACTTC. Full variable domain (remainder filled in from reference TRBV25-1 and TRBJ2-5): EADIYQTPRYLVIGTGKKITLECSQTMGHDKMYWYQQDPGMELHLIHYSYGVNSTEKGDLSSESTVSRIRTEHFPLTLESARPSHTSQYLCASSLTGAEGRLQETQYFGPGTRLLVL.

The chain combines TRBV27 with TRBJ2-7; 12 nucleotides match TRBD1. Germline lookup yields CDR1 MNHEY and CDR2 SMNVEV (reference sequence). V gave up 1 base and J gave up 4 bases; unmatched junction bases: 8. CDR3 length: 17 amino acids. The CDR3 is CASSLLGPGQGAYEQYF. DNA of the CDR3: TGTGCCAGCAGTTTATTGGGACCGGGACAGGGGGCTTACGAGCAGTACTTC.

This chain connects TRBV9 to TRBJ1-5; D not certain. There are 13 residues in the CDR3. Looked up from germline, CDR1 is SGDLS and CDR2 is YYNGEE. Trimming pared 0 bases from V and 7 bases from J, leaving 8 bases between. This chain's CDR3 is CASSVEGVQPQHF. The CDR3 DNA is TGTGCCAGCAGCGTAGAGGGAGTCCAGCCCCAGCATTTT.

The chain combines TRBV6-5 with TRBJ2-7; no clear D gene. From germline, CDR1 is MNHEY and CDR2 SVGAGI. With 7 bases removed from V and 0 bases from J, the gap between germline ends came to 7 bases. The CDR3 runs to 12 residues. CDR3 in DNA: TGTGCCAGCACGGAAAGCTCCTACGAGCAGTACTTC. This translates into CASTESSYEQYF.

V gene TRBV3-1 (or the pseudogene TRBV3-2) combines with J gene TRBJ1-2, with D hard to call. V lost 0 bases and J 7 bases, leaving 12 bases between the germline ends. The CDR3 extends over 14 amino acids. Germline CDR1 reads LGHDT; CDR2 reads YNNKEL (reference sequence). CDR3 in DNA: TGTGCCAGCAGCCAAGAAGTGGTGGGAGCTGGCTACACCTTC. This gives the protein CASSQEVVGAGYTF.

The V call is TRBV6-5, the J call TRBJ1-5; 8 bases are shared with TRBD1. This CDR3 has 13 amino acids. The germline CDR1 and CDR2 sequences are MNHEY and SVGAGI. J lost 4 bases, V lost 6 bases, and 2 bases had no gene match. The CDR3 loop is CASSHRGNQPQHF. In DNA form, the CDR3 reads TGTGCCAGCAGCCACAGGGGGAATCAGCCCCAGCATTTT.

V gene TRBV12-3 or TRBV12-4 combines with J gene TRBJ2-7; D gene uncertain. The V end was cut by 4 bases, the J end by 9 bases, with 10 bases between. This CDR3 has 11 residues. CDR3 region: CASSSTHAQYF. The CDR3, as DNA: TGTGCCAGCAGTTCGACCCACGCGCAGTACTTC.

This clone was picked up a small number of times. CDR3 DNA: TGTGCCAGCAGGATATTAGGACAGAACGCAGCCCATTCGGAAGCTTTCTTT. This translates into CASRILGQNAAHSEAFF. This sequence joins TRBV5-6 and TRBJ1-1; the D gene is possibly TRBD1 (6 bases). The V end was cut by 5 bases, the J end by 8 bases, with 28 bases between. Per the germline V gene, CDR1 is SGHDT and CDR2 is YYEEEE. CDR3 size: 17 residues.

The chain recombines TRBV11-3 with TRBJ1-1; a possible D gene is TRBD1 (6 bases). Germline V gene sequence: CDR1 SGHNT, CDR2 YENEEA. V lost 5 bases to trimming and J lost 0 bases, with 13 bases between them. This CDR3 spans 15 amino acids. The CDR3: CASSPGGVMNTEAFF. In nucleotides, the CDR3 is TGTGCCAGCAGCCCCGGGGGCGTGATGAACACTGAAGCTTTCTTT.

There are many counts of this clone. The chain combines TRBV27 with TRBJ1-5; a weak D match, TRBD1 (6 bases). V was shortened by 8 bases and J by 4 bases, with 15 bases between the two germline ends. The CDR3 runs to 14 residues. Germline loops: CDR1 MNHEY, CDR2 SMNVEV (reference sequence). CDR3 nucleotides: TGTGCCAGCCGACTGACAGGTTCAAATCAGCCCCAGCATTTT. It yields the protein CASRLTGSNQPQHF.

The V and J genes are TRBV6-2 or TRBV6-3 and TRBJ1-6; weak D call: TRBD1 (5 bases). Germline CDR1 MNHEY, CDR2 SVGEGT. V was clipped by 6 bases and J by 6 bases, with 15 bases between them. The CDR3 sequence is 15 residues long. The CDR3 coding sequence is TGTGCCAGCAGCTTCGGGCGGGGGTCTAATTCACCCCTCCACTTT. Translation: CASSFGRGSNSPLHF.

The CDR3 nucleotides read TGTGCCAGCAGCCCCCCAGGGGTCGGATTAGACTATGGCTACACCTTC. Protein product: CASSPPGVGLDYGYTF. The chain joins TRBV9 to TRBJ1-2; tentatively, D is TRBD1 (6 bases). This CDR3 has 16 residues. Trimming removed 4 bases at V and 3 bases at J, with 19 bases between. The germline V gene has CDR1 SGDLS and CDR2 YYNGEE.

The chain links TRBV7-3 to TRBJ2-2; TRBD2 aligns across 11 bases. The CDR3 has 16 residues. The V segment lost 2 bases and the J segment 5 bases; nucleotides outside the gene matches: 4. Germline CDR1 is SGHTA and CDR2 is FQGTGA. In nucleotides, the CDR3 is TGTGCCAGCAGCTTAGGCCCTAGCGGGGGGACCGGGGAGCTGTTTTTT. This sequence encodes CASSLGPSGGTGELFF.

The chain is built from TRBV3-1 (or the pseudogene TRBV3-2) and TRBJ1-2, with D unresolved. The CDR3 length is 16 residues. Germline assignment: CDR1 LGHDT and CDR2 YNNKEL (reference sequence). Trimming shortened V by 0 bases and J by 3 bases, and 14 bases separated the two germline ends. The chain's CDR3 is CASSQEGGPLDYGYTF. For the CDR3, the DNA is TGTGCCAGCAGCCAAGAAGGAGGGCCCCTAGACTATGGCTACACCTTC.

The rearrangement uses TRBV5-4 and TRBJ1-2; D perhaps matches TRBD1 (6 bases). Looked up from germline, CDR1 is SGHNT and CDR2 is YYREEE (reference sequence). The V end lost 1 base, the J end lost 6 bases, and 13 bases lay between the germline ends. This CDR3 spans 14 amino acids. This chain's CDR3 is CASSLYRDNHGYTF. CDR3 in DNA: TGTGCCAGCAGCTTGTACCGGGACAACCATGGCTACACCTTC.

The chain employs TRBV7-2 and TRBJ1-1; D is unclear. The germline V gene encodes CDR1 SGHTA and CDR2 FQGNSA. Trimming removed 8 bases at V and 1 base at J, with 17 bases between. There are 15 residues in the CDR3. CDR3 loop: CASHYRGIGNTEAFF. In DNA, the CDR3 is TGTGCCAGCCATTACCGGGGAATTGGGAACACTGAAGCTTTCTTT. Together with reference TRBV7-2 and TRBJ1-1, the CDR3 gives the full variable domain: GAGVSQSPSNKVTEKGKDVELRCDPISGHTALYWYRQSLGQGLEFLIYFQGNSAPDKSGLPSDRFSAERTGGSVSTLTIQRTQQEDSAVYLCASHYRGIGNTEAFFGQGTRLTVV.

The chain links TRBV6-2 or TRBV6-3 to TRBJ2-7; TRBD1 matches at 7 bases. V lost 5 bases, J lost 3 bases, and 7 bases stayed unmatched. CDR3 size: 14 residues. Germline V lookup: CDR1 MNHEY, CDR2 SVGEGT. CDR3 sequence (DNA): TGTGCCAGCAGTCCAACAGGGGTACGCTACGAGCAGTACTTC. Translated, it gives CASSPTGVRYEQYF.

The V gene is TRBV2, the J gene TRBJ1-2; no definite D call. The CDR3 extends over 14 amino acids. The V gene's germline CDR1 is SNHLY and CDR2 FYNNEI. V was pared by 2 bases and J by 7 bases, with 14 bases between. As DNA, the CDR3 is TGTGCCAGCAGTGAAATGAGGGCGCGCGGTGGCTACACCTTC. Amino acid sequence: CASSEMRARGGYTF.

The rearrangement joins TRBV2 to TRBJ2-7; tentatively, D is TRBD1 (5 bases). From germline, CDR1 is SNHLY and CDR2 FYNNEI. This CDR3 has 14 residues. The V and J ends lost 1 base and 2 bases respectively, with 9 bases between them. As DNA, the CDR3 is TGTGCCAGCAGTGAAGGGGCAGGGACCTACGAGCAGTACTTC. This sequence encodes CASSEGAGTYEQYF.

The chain employs TRBV18 and TRBJ2-5; 8 bases fit TRBD1. Trimming at V came to 5 bases and at J to 2 bases, leaving 4 bases not matched to a gene. Germline values: CDR1 KGHSH, CDR2 LQKENI. This CDR3 has 14 residues. The CDR3 sequence: CASSGQGVQETQYF. In DNA form, the CDR3 reads TGTGCCAGCTCAGGACAGGGCGTTCAAGAGACCCAGTACTTC.